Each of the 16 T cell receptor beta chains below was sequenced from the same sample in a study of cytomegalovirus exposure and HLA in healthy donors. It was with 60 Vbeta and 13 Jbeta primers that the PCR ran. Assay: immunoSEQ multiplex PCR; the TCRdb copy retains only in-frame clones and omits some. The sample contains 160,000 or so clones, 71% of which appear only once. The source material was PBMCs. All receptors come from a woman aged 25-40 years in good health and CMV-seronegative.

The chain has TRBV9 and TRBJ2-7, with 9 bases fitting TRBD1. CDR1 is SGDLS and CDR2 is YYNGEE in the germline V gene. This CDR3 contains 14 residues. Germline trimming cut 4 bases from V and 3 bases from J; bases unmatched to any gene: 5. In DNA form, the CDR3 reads TGTGCCAGCAGCCCAGAGACAGGGGGCTACGAGCAGTACTTC. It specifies CASSPETGGYEQYF.

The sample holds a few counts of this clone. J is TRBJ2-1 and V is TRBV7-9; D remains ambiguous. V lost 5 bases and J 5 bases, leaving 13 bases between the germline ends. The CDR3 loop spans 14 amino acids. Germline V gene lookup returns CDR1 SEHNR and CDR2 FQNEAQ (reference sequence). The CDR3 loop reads CASSVRVADNEQFF. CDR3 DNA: TGTGCCAGCAGCGTTCGGGTAGCTGACAATGAGCAGTTCTTC.

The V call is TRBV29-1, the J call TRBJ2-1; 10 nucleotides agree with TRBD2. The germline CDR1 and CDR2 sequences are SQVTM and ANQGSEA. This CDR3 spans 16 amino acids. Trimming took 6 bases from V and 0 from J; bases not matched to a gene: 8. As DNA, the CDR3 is TGCAGCGTGACCGAGCGGGAGGGGAGCTCCTACAATGAGCAGTTCTTC. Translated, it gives CSVTEREGSSYNEQFF.

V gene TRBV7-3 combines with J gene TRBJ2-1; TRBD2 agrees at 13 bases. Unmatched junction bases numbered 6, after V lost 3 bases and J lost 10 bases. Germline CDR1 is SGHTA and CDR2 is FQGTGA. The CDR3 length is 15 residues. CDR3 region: CASSFEGLAGNEQFF. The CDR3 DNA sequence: TGTGCCAGCAGCTTCGAGGGACTAGCGGGAAACGAGCAGTTCTTC. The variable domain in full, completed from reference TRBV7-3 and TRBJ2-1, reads GAGVSQTPSNKVTEKGKYVELRCDPISGHTALYWYRQSLGQGPEFLIYFQGTGAADDSGLPNDRFFAVRPEGSVSTLKIQRTERGDSAVYLCASSFEGLAGNEQFFGPGTRLTVL.

DNA of the CDR3: TGTGCCAGCACCATGACAGGGGCCCCCTACGAGCAGTACTTC. Protein sequence: CASTMTGAPYEQYF. The gene calls are TRBV28 and TRBJ2-7; 8 nucleotides line up with TRBD1. The CDR3 extends over 14 amino acids. V shed 7 bases, J shed 2 bases, and the junction held 7 bases outside the gene matches. Germline CDR1 and CDR2: MDHEN and SYDVKM.

The CDR3 region is CASSPITGVGNEQFF. CDR3 nucleotide sequence: TGTGCCAGCAGTCCAATCACGGGGGTGGGCAATGAGCAGTTCTTC. The genes are TRBV28 and TRBJ2-1; D perhaps matches TRBD2 (6 bases). V was clipped by 5 bases and J by 6 bases, with 17 bases between them. CDR3 size: 15 residues. Germline lookup yields CDR1 MDHEN and CDR2 SYDVKM. Together with reference TRBV28 and TRBJ2-1, the CDR3 gives the full variable domain: DVKVTQSSRYLVKRTGEKVFLECVQDMDHENMFWYRQDPGLGLRLIYFSYDVKMKEKGDIPEGYSVSREKKERFSLILESASTNQTSMYLCASSPITGVGNEQFFGPGTRLTVL.

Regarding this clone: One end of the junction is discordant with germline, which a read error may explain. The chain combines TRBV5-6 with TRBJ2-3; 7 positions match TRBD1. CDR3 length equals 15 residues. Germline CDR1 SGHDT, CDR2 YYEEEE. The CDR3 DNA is TGTGCCAGCAGCCTCCCGGGACAGCGCACAGGTACGCAGTATTTT. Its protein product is CASSLPGQRTGTQYF.

CDR3 in amino acids: CSARVGEKQFF. The DNA for the CDR3 is TGCAGTGCTAGAGTTGGGGAGAAGCAGTTCTTC. The chain links TRBV20-1 to TRBJ2-1; a weak D match, TRBD2 (5 bases). The germline V and J ends were trimmed by 1 base and 11 bases, with 9 bases remaining between them. The CDR3 is made up of 11 amino acids. CDR1 is DFQATT and CDR2 is SNEGSKA in the germline V gene (reference sequence).

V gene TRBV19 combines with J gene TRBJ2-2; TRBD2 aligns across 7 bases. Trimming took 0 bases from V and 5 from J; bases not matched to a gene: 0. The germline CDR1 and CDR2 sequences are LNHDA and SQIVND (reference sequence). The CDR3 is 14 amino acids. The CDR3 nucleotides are TGTGCCAGTAGTATAGACGGGGGGACCGGGGAGCTGTTTTTT. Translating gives CASSIDGGTGELFF.

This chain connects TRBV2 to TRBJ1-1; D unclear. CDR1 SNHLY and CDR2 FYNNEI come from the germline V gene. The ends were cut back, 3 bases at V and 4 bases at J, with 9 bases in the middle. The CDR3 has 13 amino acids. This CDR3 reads CASSDGEGTEAFF. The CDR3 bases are TGTGCCAGCAGTGATGGAGAGGGCACTGAAGCTTTCTTT.

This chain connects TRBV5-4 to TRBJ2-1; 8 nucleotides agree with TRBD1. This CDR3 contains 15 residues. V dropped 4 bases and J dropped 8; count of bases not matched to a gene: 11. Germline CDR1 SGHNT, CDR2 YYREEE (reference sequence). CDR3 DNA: TGTGCCAGCAGCCTGGGACAGGTGACTGGGGATGAGCAGTTCTTC. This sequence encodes CASSLGQVTGDEQFF.

CDR3 DNA sequence: TGTGCCGCGACAGGGGGCCCAGCGTACGAGCAGTACTTC. This translates into CAATGGPAYEQYF. The chain employs TRBV6-6 and TRBJ2-7; TRBD1 aligns across 10 bases. The CDR3 contains 13 residues. The V gene's germline CDR1 is MNHNY and CDR2 SVGAGI (reference sequence). The trim removed 11 bases at V and 4 bases at J, leaving 8 bases unmatched.

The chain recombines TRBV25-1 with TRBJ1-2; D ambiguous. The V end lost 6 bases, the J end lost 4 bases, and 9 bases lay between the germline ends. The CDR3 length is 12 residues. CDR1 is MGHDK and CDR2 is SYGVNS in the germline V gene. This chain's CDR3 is CASSRQTYGYTF. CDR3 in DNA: TGTGCCAGCAGCCGACAAACCTATGGCTACACCTTC.

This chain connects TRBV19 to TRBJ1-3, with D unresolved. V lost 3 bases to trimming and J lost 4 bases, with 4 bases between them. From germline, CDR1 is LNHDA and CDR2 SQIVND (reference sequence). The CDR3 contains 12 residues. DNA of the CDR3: TGTGCCAGTAGTATCGAGGGAAACACCATATATTTT. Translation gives CASSIEGNTIYF.

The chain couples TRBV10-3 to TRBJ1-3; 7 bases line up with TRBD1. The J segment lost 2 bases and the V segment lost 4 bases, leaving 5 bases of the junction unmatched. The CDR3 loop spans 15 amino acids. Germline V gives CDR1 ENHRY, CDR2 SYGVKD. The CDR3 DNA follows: TGTGCCATCAGTGGGCCCACAGGGGCTGGAAACACCATATATTTT. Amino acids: CAISGPTGAGNTIYF.

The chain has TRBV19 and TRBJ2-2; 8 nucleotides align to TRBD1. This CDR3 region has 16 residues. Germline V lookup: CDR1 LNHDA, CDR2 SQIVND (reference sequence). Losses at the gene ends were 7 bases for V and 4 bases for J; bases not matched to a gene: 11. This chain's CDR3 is CASNKRGQVITGELFF. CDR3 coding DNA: TGTGCCAGTAACAAAAGGGGACAGGTGATCACCGGGGAGCTGTTTTTT.